One and the same sample provided the 20 T cell receptor beta chains below, sequenced in a study of identifying expanded T cells in peripheral blood. Sequenced by immunoSEQ multiplex PCR; TCRdb stores in-frame clones only, minus some. The sample lists over 100,000 clones; 88% were seen once. The material sequenced was blood. The source of these receptors is a person aged 18 to 75 in good health.

This chain connects TRBV27 to TRBJ2-7; 7 bases are shared with TRBD2. V gave up 3 bases and J gave up 1 base; unmatched junction bases: 9. Per germline, CDR1 MNHEY and CDR2 SMNVEV (reference sequence). This CDR3 has 16 residues. The CDR3 reads CASSFRRERLSYEQYF. The CDR3 bases are TGTGCCAGCAGTTTTCGGCGGGAGAGATTGTCCTACGAGCAGTACTTC.

V is TRBV6-1 and J is TRBJ2-5; no reliable D call. The CDR3 is 14 amino acids. V was cut by 3 bases and J by 5 bases, with 13 bases left in between. The V gene's germline CDR1 is MNHNS and CDR2 SASEGT. As DNA, the CDR3 is TGTGCCAGCAGTGATTTCGGCAGACGGGAGACCCAGTACTTC. Its translation: CASSDFGRRETQYF.

CDR3 amino acids: CASSLAERGSTDTQYF. The CDR3 nucleotides read TGTGCCAGCAGCTTAGCGGAGCGGGGGAGCACAGATACGCAGTATTTT. The chain carries TRBV7-6 and TRBJ2-3; 8 nucleotides match TRBD2. Germline trimming cut 0 bases from V and 0 bases from J; bases unmatched to any gene: 2. This CDR3 spans 16 amino acids. From germline, CDR1 is SGHVS and CDR2 FNYEAQ.

V gene TRBV18 combines with J gene TRBJ2-4, with 7 bases that match TRBD2. The CDR3 covers 16 residues. Germline loops: CDR1 KGHSH, CDR2 LQKENI. Germline trimming cut 5 bases from V and 0 bases from J; bases unmatched to any gene: 7. Here the CDR3 reads CASSDTSDLAKNIQYF. CDR3 sequence (DNA): TGTGCCAGCTCAGACACTAGCGACCTAGCCAAAAACATTCAGTACTTC.

This chain joins TRBV9 and TRBJ1-4; D is ambiguous. Germline values: CDR1 SGDLS, CDR2 YYNGEE. The germline V and J ends were trimmed by 7 bases and 0 bases, with 13 bases remaining between them. The CDR3 has 15 amino acids. The CDR3, as DNA: TGTGCCAGCGGACCCCGGCTTGCAACTAATGAAAAACTGTTTTTT. Translating gives CASGPRLATNEKLFF.

The V and J genes are TRBV10-3 and TRBJ2-1; 8 bases match TRBD2. Per germline, CDR1 ENHRY and CDR2 SYGVKD. The CDR3 runs to 15 residues. The V and J ends lost 6 bases and 2 bases, in that order; junction bases with no gene match: 6. The CDR3 nucleotides read TGTGCCATCAGATCCGGGGGGGCGACCTACAATGAGCAGTTCTTC. Amino acids: CAIRSGGATYNEQFF.

V gene TRBV11-3 combines with J gene TRBJ2-3; the D call may be TRBD1 or TRBD2 (5 bases each). The CDR3 loop spans 14 amino acids. Germline CDR1 reads SGHNT; CDR2 reads YENEEA. The ends were cut back, 3 bases at V and 1 base at J, with 8 bases in the middle. CDR3 nucleotide sequence: TGTGCCAGCAGCTTTCGGGGCGGCACAGATACGCAGTATTTT. Protein product: CASSFRGGTDTQYF.

This chain joins TRBV6-1 and TRBJ1-1; 8 nucleotides align to TRBD1. V was clipped by 5 bases and J by 0 bases; unmatched bases: 5. Germline CDR1 reads MNHNS; CDR2 reads SASEGT. This CDR3 contains 15 residues. In DNA, the CDR3 is TGTGCCAGCAGTCTCCGGACAGGGTTGAACACTGAAGCTTTCTTT. It yields the protein CASSLRTGLNTEAFF.

The V call is TRBV7-9, the J call TRBJ1-2; D not resolved. The CDR3 extends over 13 amino acids. V lost 3 bases and J 8 bases, leaving 13 bases between the germline ends. In germline, CDR1 is SEHNR, CDR2 FQNEAQ (reference sequence). CDR3 sequence: CASSLRLRTGYTF. The CDR3 DNA reads as TGTGCCAGCAGCTTGAGACTGAGGACGGGCTACACCTTC.

J is TRBJ1-2 and V is TRBV6-1; D call uncertain. Trimming removed 3 bases at V and 5 bases at J, with 13 bases between. This CDR3 contains 14 residues. Germline V gene lookup returns CDR1 MNHNS and CDR2 SASEGT. CDR3 amino acids: CASSDLGPRYGYTF. The CDR3 DNA is TGTGCCAGCAGTGACCTCGGACCACGGTATGGCTACACCTTC.

V usage is TRBV7-9 and J usage is TRBJ2-1; 7 bases map to TRBD2. Germline-derived CDR1 and CDR2 are SEHNR and FQNEAQ (reference sequence). With 1 base clipped from V and 4 bases from J, the junction kept 7 bases outside the gene matches. CDR3 length: 16 residues. CDR3 in amino acids: CASSLGAGVAYNEQFF. As DNA, the CDR3 is TGTGCCAGCAGCTTAGGGGCGGGAGTGGCATACAATGAGCAGTTCTTC.

The chain employs TRBV5-1 and TRBJ1-3; D gene uncertain. The CDR3 is made up of 16 amino acids. CDR1 is SGHRS, CDR2 YFSETQ, per germline. V was clipped by 0 bases and J by 0 bases, with 10 bases between them. The CDR3: CASSLDSVGSGNTIYF. CDR3 nucleotides: TGCGCCAGCAGCTTGGACTCAGTTGGCTCTGGAAACACCATATATTTT.

This clone was seen a few times. V gene TRBV27 combines with J gene TRBJ1-2, with D unclear. Germline loops: CDR1 MNHEY, CDR2 SMNVEV (reference sequence). The V end lost 6 bases, the J end lost 7 bases, and 21 bases lay between the germline ends. CDR3 size: 15 residues. For the CDR3, the DNA is TGTGCCAGCAGCCCGCCGGGCCTCGGGCTGGGTGGCTACACCTTC. Its protein product is CASSPPGLGLGGYTF.

This clone was seen a handful of times. The chain combines TRBV7-2 with TRBJ2-3; 11 nucleotides align to TRBD2. CDR1 is SGHTA and CDR2 is FQGNSA in the germline V gene. CDR3 size: 16 residues. The trim removed 5 bases at V and 6 bases at J, leaving 10 bases unmatched. CDR3 sequence reads: CASSQKLAGASDTQYF. Here the CDR3 DNA reads TGTGCCAGCAGCCAAAAACTAGCGGGAGCATCGGATACGCAGTATTTT. The variable domain in full, with the rest retrieved from reference TRBV7-2 and TRBJ2-3, is GAGVSQSPSNKVTEKGKDVELRCDPISGHTALYWYRQSLGQGLEFLIYFQGNSAPDKSGLPSDRFSAERTGGSVSTLTIQRTQQEDSAVYLCASSQKLAGASDTQYFGPGTRLTVL.

This clone was picked up a small number of times. The J gene is TRBJ2-5, the V gene TRBV29-1; 10 bases map to TRBD2. The length of the CDR3 is 15 residues. The J segment lost 1 base and the V segment lost 4 bases, leaving 6 bases of the junction unmatched. CDR1 is SQVTM, CDR2 ANQGSEA, per germline. The CDR3 loop is CSVGGLAGVQETQYF. The CDR3 coding sequence is TGCAGCGTTGGGGGGCTAGCGGGGGTCCAAGAGACCCAGTACTTC.

This clone has just a few counts. The chain carries TRBV30 and TRBJ2-7; possibly TRBD1 for D (6 bases). The CDR3 runs 12 residues. CDR1 is GTSNPN, CDR2 SVGIG, per germline (reference sequence). V was clipped by 0 bases and J by 9 bases, with 12 bases between them. Written as DNA, the CDR3 is TGTGCCTGGAGTGTGGACAGTATAAGGCAGTACTTC. Residues: CAWSVDSIRQYF.

The V gene is TRBV2, the J gene TRBJ1-4; D is possibly TRBD1 (5 bases). Trimming stripped 8 bases from V and 3 bases from J, with 10 bases between. From germline, CDR1 is SNHLY and CDR2 FYNNEI. The CDR3 has 13 residues. The CDR3 nucleotides read TGTGCCAGCGGGACTCTCTCTAATGAAAAACTGTTTTTT. Residues: CASGTLSNEKLFF.

This CDR3 is CASSRQTGKNIQYF. For the CDR3, the DNA is TGTGCCAGCAGTAGGCAGACAGGGAAAAACATTCAGTACTTC. The rearrangement joins TRBV2 to TRBJ2-4, with 7 bases that match TRBD1. The V segment lost 5 bases and the J segment 4 bases; nucleotides outside the gene matches: 5. Germline V lookup: CDR1 SNHLY, CDR2 FYNNEI. This CDR3 region has 14 residues.

V and J are TRBV19 and TRBJ2-7; weak D call: TRBD2 (6 bases). The CDR3 loop spans 14 amino acids. V dropped 5 bases and J dropped 4 bases, with 15 bases sitting between them. The germline V gene encodes CDR1 LNHDA and CDR2 SQIVND (reference sequence). CDR3 coding DNA: TGTGCCAGTAGTGGAATTGGGACTTTTTACGAGCAGTACTTC. Protein sequence: CASSGIGTFYEQYF.

As for this clone: The same CDR3 can be traced to other DNA sequences in this sample. V gene TRBV18 combines with J gene TRBJ2-3, with D perhaps given as TRBD1 or TRBD2 (6 bases each). V was clipped by 3 bases and J by 0 bases, with 7 bases between them. The CDR3 runs to 14 residues. Germline CDR1 and CDR2: KGHSH and LQKENI. Written as DNA, the CDR3 is TGTGCCAGCTCACCGGGGGGCAGCACAGATACGCAGTATTTT. It encodes CASSPGGSTDTQYF.